This entry features one T cell receptor beta chain sequence. Its target is unknown. The data are from a study of T cell responses to AZD1222 COVID-19 vaccine. Only in-frame clones appear in the TCRdb table, and some are missing; sequencing was by immunoSEQ multiplex PCR. Of about 140,000 clones listed, more than 70% are singletons. Germline-derived CDR1 and CDR2 are DFQATT and SNEGSKA (reference sequence). Between the trimmed V and J ends, which lost 0 bases and 5 bases, there was a span of 5 bases. The CDR3 spans 11 residues. Findings and caveats of the study: Most donors were white British, females outnumbered males, and clonal diversity was possibly underestimated. Unmutated variant regions reportedly attract nearly half of all spike-specific TCRs. CD4 TCRs associated with vaccination spanned spike, dominating at 160-218 and 743-854.

V usage is TRBV20-1 and J usage is TRBJ2-7; D gene ambiguous. The receptor comes from an adult who received the AZD1222 COVID-19 vaccine. The sequencing here drew on peripheral blood, taken 28 days after the second AZD1222 dose. The DNA for the CDR3 is TGCAGTGCTAGAGATCTCCACGAGCAGTACTTC. Amino acids: CSARDLHEQYF.